These 24 T cell receptor beta chains were sequenced from one sample in a study of regulatory T cells in long-lasting Graves disease. iRepertoire HTBI primers and Arm-PCR of CDR3 regions built TCR beta libraries. TCRdb redid the calling of the multiplex PCR reads with MiXCR, one entry per CDR3 protein. The table records roughly 300,000 distinct CDR3 sequences, around a fifth of them present only once. Described time point: persistent/refractory GD, antithyroid drugs over 5 years with positive TRAb. The TCR library used RNA extracted from PBMCs. Sequencing used peripheral blood mononuclear cells (PBMCs), obtained when the disease was refractory, from a patient treated with antithyroid drugs. The receptor source for this set is a female donor with Graves disease.

J is TRBJ1-6 and V is TRBV13; D is unclear. The length of the CDR3 is 15 residues. Germline V CDR1 and CDR2: PRHDT, FYEKMQ (reference sequence). Trimming pared 0 bases from V and 10 bases from J, leaving 13 bases between. Written as DNA, the CDR3 is TGTGCCAGCAGCTTAGGCCGCGCATCGAGATCACCCCTCCACTTT. This translates into CASSLGRASRSPLHF.

The V gene is TRBV20-1, the J gene TRBJ2-3; D not certain. The V end was cut by 0 bases, the J end by 0 bases, with 7 bases between. The CDR3 length is 14 residues. Germline V gene data show CDR1 as DFQATT and CDR2 as SNEGSKA (reference sequence). CDR3 nucleotides: TGCAGTGCTAGAGACGGCTCCAGCACAGATACGCAGTATTTT. Translating it yields CSARDGSSTDTQYF.

This sequence joins TRBV19 and TRBJ2-2; TRBD1 agrees at 7 bases. Germline lookup yields CDR1 LNHDA and CDR2 SQIVND (reference sequence). The CDR3 length is 14 residues. Trimming at V came to 6 bases and at J to 0 bases, leaving 1 base not matched to a gene. CDR3 nucleotide sequence: TGTGCCAGTAGCGGACAGGCGAACACCGGGGAGCTGTTTTTT. Protein: CASSGQANTGELFF.

This clonotype appeared many times. The CDR3 sequence is CAISDGLAGLTQETQYF. CDR3 nucleotide sequence: TGTGCCATCAGTGATGGACTAGCGGGACTTACCCAAGAGACCCAGTACTTC. The gene calls are TRBV10-3 and TRBJ2-5, with 12 bases matching TRBD2. The V segment lost 3 bases and the J segment 1 base; nucleotides outside the gene matches: 6. CDR3 length equals 17 residues. Germline-derived CDR1 and CDR2 are ENHRY and SYGVKD.

This clonotype was recorded at least ten times. The chain uses TRBV28 and TRBJ1-5, with TRBD1 matching 8 bases. The CDR3 totals 16 residues. V dropped 6 bases and J dropped 0; count of bases not matched to a gene: 7. The germline CDR1 and CDR2 sequences are MDHEN and SYDVKM. The CDR3, as DNA: TGTGCCAGCAGGAGACAGGGGACACATAGCAATCAGCCCCAGCATTTT. Translating gives CASRRQGTHSNQPQHF.

The sample holds a few counts of this clonotype. The chain is built from TRBV20-1 and TRBJ1-5; D unclear. Germline lookup yields CDR1 DFQATT and CDR2 SNEGSKA (reference sequence). CDR3 length: 13 residues. Trimming took 5 bases from V and 3 from J, leaving 11 bases between them. CDR3 nucleotide sequence: TGCAGTGCTGAGGCCGACCCCAATCAGCCCCAGCATTTT. It encodes CSAEADPNQPQHF.

This clonotype was counted a single time. The genes are TRBV10-3 and TRBJ1-6; the D is unclear. This CDR3 contains 18 residues. Germline lookup yields CDR1 ENHRY and CDR2 SYGVKD. V was cut by 0 bases and J by 4 bases, with 16 bases left in between. The CDR3 reads CAISESTNPTRYNSPLHF. In DNA, the CDR3 is TGTGCCATCAGTGAGTCGACGAACCCGACAAGATATAATTCACCCCTCCACTTT.

This clonotype was detected only once. One junction end does not reproduce the germline sequence, and a read error may be involved. The CDR3 coding sequence is TGTGCCAGCAGCCAGGGACGGAACGCCGGGGAGCTGTTTTTT. Translation gives CASSQGRNAGELFF. The chain joins TRBV3-1 to TRBJ2-2; tentatively, D is TRBD1 or TRBD2 (5 bases each). Germline V gene data show CDR1 as LGHDT and CDR2 as YNNKEL (reference sequence). The CDR3 runs 14 residues.

Comment on this clonotype: A much larger clone sits a single nucleotide away, making a read error possible. The rearrangement links TRBV27 to TRBJ1-1; possibly TRBD1 for D (5 bases). The CDR3 is 15 amino acids. In germline, CDR1 is MNHEY, CDR2 SMNVEV (reference sequence). The CDR3 DNA sequence: TGTGCCAGCAGTTTACCCTGGGCAGGGATCGATGAAGTTTTCTTT. Encoded protein: CASSLPWAGIDEVFF.

This clonotype was counted ten times or more. The CDR3 nucleotides are TGTGCCAGCAGCTTAGGGGGCAGGGGACGGTTTGAGCAGTACTTC. Its translation is CASSLGGRGRFEQYF. The rearrangement joins TRBV11-2 to TRBJ2-7; D perhaps matches TRBD1 (6 bases). The CDR3 contains 15 residues. V lost 1 base and J 7 bases, leaving 17 bases between the germline ends. Germline CDR1 reads SGHAT; CDR2 reads FQNNGV.

This clonotype came up many times. V is TRBV20-1 and J is TRBJ1-1; tentative D call: TRBD1 (6 bases). Germline lookup yields CDR1 DFQATT and CDR2 SNEGSKA (reference sequence). V lost 5 bases and J 1 base, leaving 11 bases between the germline ends. The CDR3 loop spans 13 amino acids. The CDR3 is CSARQGGNTEAFF. The CDR3 DNA follows: TGCAGTGCTCGCCAAGGGGGGAACACTGAAGCTTTCTTT.

The chain combines TRBV7-2 with TRBJ1-6; TRBD1 agrees at 11 bases. CDR1 and CDR2 from the germline V gene are SGHTA and FQGNSA. V trimming: 5 bases; J trimming: 8 bases; junction bases outside the gene matches: 8. This CDR3 region has 16 residues. The CDR3 DNA reads TGTGCCAGCAGCACCGGGACAGGGGGTTGGGATTCACCCCTCCACTTT. Encoded protein: CASSTGTGGWDSPLHF.

This clonotype was seen repeatedly, ten times or more. This chain connects TRBV12-3 or TRBV12-4 to TRBJ2-7; TRBD2 is a possible D gene (6 bases). Trimming removed 3 bases at V and 4 bases at J, with 10 bases between. This CDR3 has 13 amino acids. For the CDR3, the DNA is TGTGCCAGCAGTTTCACCGGGACTTACGAGCAGTACTTC. This gives the protein CASSFTGTYEQYF.

This clonotype was observed at least ten times. The chain joins TRBV5-1 to TRBJ1-1; tentatively, D is TRBD1 (5 bases). Germline values: CDR1 SGHRS, CDR2 YFSETQ. CDR3 length equals 14 residues. V lost 4 bases, J lost 1 base, and 11 bases lay in between. Here the CDR3 reads CASSEGTGNTEAFF. The DNA for the CDR3 is TGCGCCAGCAGCGAGGGAACAGGGAACACTGAAGCTTTCTTT.

This clonotype came up many times. The chain carries TRBV3-1 and TRBJ2-5; TRBD2 matches 11 bases. This CDR3 has 15 amino acids. Per the germline V gene, CDR1 is LGHDT and CDR2 is YNNKEL (reference sequence). Trimming at V came to 4 bases and at J to 5 bases, leaving 6 bases not matched to a gene. The CDR3 is CASSPSSGRRETQYF. In DNA form, the CDR3 reads TGTGCCAGCAGCCCGTCTAGCGGGAGGAGGGAGACCCAGTACTTC.

The table lists this clonotype with a few counts. The chain joins TRBV19 to TRBJ1-1; 7 bases map to TRBD1. CDR1 and CDR2 (germline): LNHDA, SQIVND (reference sequence). Losses at the gene ends were 8 bases for V and 3 bases for J; bases not matched to a gene: 3. The CDR3 runs to 12 residues. The chain's CDR3 is CASQGQHTEAFF. In DNA form, the CDR3 reads TGTGCCAGTCAGGGACAGCACACTGAAGCTTTCTTT.

The J gene is TRBJ2-1, the V gene TRBV5-1, with D unclear. Germline V gives CDR1 SGHRS, CDR2 YFSETQ. This CDR3 contains 11 residues. The V end was cut by 1 base, the J end by 9 bases, with 5 bases between. Here the CDR3 reads CASSLLSEQFF. The CDR3 DNA reads as TGCGCCAGCAGCTTGTTGAGTGAGCAGTTCTTC.

There are a few counts of this clonotype. V gene TRBV19 combines with J gene TRBJ1-3; D remains ambiguous. The CDR3 contains 14 residues. Trimming shortened V by 2 bases and J by 0 bases, and 5 bases separated the two germline ends. CDR1 and CDR2 from the germline V gene are LNHDA and SQIVND (reference sequence). CDR3: CASSINLSGNTIYF. The CDR3 nucleotides are TGTGCCAGTAGTATAAACCTCTCTGGAAACACCATATATTTT.

For this clonotype: This is likely an artifact of a read error, given a far larger clone one base away. The chain links TRBV3-1 to TRBJ1-1, with D possibly matching TRBD1 (6 bases). CDR3 length equals 13 residues. Germline CDR1 reads LGHDT; CDR2 reads YNNKEL (reference sequence). CDR3: CASSQQGNAEAFF. For the CDR3, the DNA is TGTGCCAGCAGCCAACAGGGGAACGCTGAAGCTTTCTTT.

This clonotype has a handful of counts. The chain has TRBV4-1 and TRBJ2-5; the D call may be TRBD1 or TRBD2 (6 bases each). V was trimmed by 0 bases and J by 2 bases, leaving 13 bases between them. CDR3 size: 16 residues. Germline V gives CDR1 MGHRA, CDR2 YSYEKL. The CDR3: CASSQEGARDQETQYF. The CDR3 DNA is TGCGCCAGCAGCCAAGAGGGGGCGCGGGATCAAGAGACCCAGTACTTC.

This clonotype occurred many times. The gene calls are TRBV28 and TRBJ1-5, with TRBD1 identical over 8 bases. V lost 5 bases and J lost 6; bases outside the gene matches: 6. The CDR3 is 14 residues long. Germline CDR1 and CDR2: MDHEN and SYDVKM. CDR3 loop: CASSTTGGGQPQHF. The DNA of the CDR3 is TGTGCCAGCAGTACTACAGGGGGTGGTCAGCCCCAGCATTTT.

This chain links TRBV6-1 with TRBJ1-5, with no clear D. The germline gives CDR1 MNHNS, CDR2 SASEGT. The CDR3 runs to 16 residues. Trimming left V 4 bases short and J 0 bases short, with 13 bases between. The CDR3, as DNA: TGTGCCAGCAGTGGGGGATTATTTGGTAGCAATCAGCCCCAGCATTTT. Residues: CASSGGLFGSNQPQHF.

The gene calls are TRBV29-1 and TRBJ2-4; TRBD2 aligns across 8 bases. CDR3 length: 13 amino acids. With 5 bases clipped from V and 5 bases from J, the junction kept 5 bases outside the gene matches. Germline CDR1 and CDR2: SQVTM and ANQGSEA. In DNA form, the CDR3 reads TGCAGCGTTCCTGGACTAGCTCAAAACATTCAGTACTTC. Its protein product is CSVPGLAQNIQYF.

The chain recombines TRBV15 with TRBJ2-3, with D possibly TRBD1 on 5 matching bases. This CDR3 region has 15 residues. Germline CDR1 LNHNV, CDR2 YYDKDF (reference sequence). Trimming removed 0 bases at V and 3 bases at J, with 10 bases between. The CDR3 loop reads CATSRDRAVTDTQYF. CDR3 coding DNA: TGTGCCACCAGCAGAGACAGGGCAGTTACAGATACGCAGTATTTT.